The 15 T cell receptor beta chains presented below share a single source sample, sequenced in a study of T cell responses to AZD1222 COVID-19 vaccine. The table came from immunoSEQ multiplex PCR; TCRdb's copy has only in-frame clones and leaves some out. The profile shows more than 95,000 clones, 80% to 95% of them singletons. The sample was peripheral blood, taken on day 0 of AZD1222 vaccination. The receptors stem from an adult in good health.

CDR3 sequence (DNA): TGTGCCAGCAGCTTAGTTGAGACCGGGGAGCTGTTTTTT. Residues: CASSLVETGELFF. The chain combines TRBV7-6 with TRBJ2-2; D not certain. CDR3 length equals 13 residues. Germline lookup yields CDR1 SGHVS and CDR2 FNYEAQ. Trimming removed 1 base at V and 5 bases at J, with 5 bases between. The full variable domain, rest sourced from reference TRBV7-6 and TRBJ2-2, is GAGVSQSPRYKVTKRGQDVALRCDPISGHVSLYWYRQALGQGPEFLTYFNYEAQQDKSGLPNDRFSAERPEGSISTLTIQRTEQRDSAMYRCASSLVETGELFFGEGSRLTVL.

V is TRBV9 and J is TRBJ1-1; a weak D match, TRBD1 (5 bases). CDR3 length: 16 amino acids. Trimming removed 0 bases from V and 3 bases from J, with 15 bases in between. CDR1 is SGDLS, CDR2 YYNGEE, per germline. This chain's CDR3 is CASSVDPSGFDTEAFF. DNA for the CDR3: TGTGCCAGCAGCGTAGACCCCTCAGGGTTCGACACTGAAGCTTTCTTT.

The rearrangement uses TRBV28 and TRBJ2-7; 8 bases are a match to TRBD2. The germline gives CDR1 MDHEN, CDR2 SYDVKM. The V segment lost 10 bases and the J segment 0 bases; nucleotides outside the gene matches: 8. CDR3 length: 14 residues. CDR3 in amino acids: CAKPGGGPSYEQYF. The CDR3 nucleotides are TGTGCCAAACCCGGGGGGGGGCCCTCCTACGAGCAGTACTTC.

The chain joins TRBV12-5 to TRBJ2-3; 10 nucleotides agree with TRBD1. The V and J ends lost 5 bases and 0 bases, in that order; junction bases with no gene match: 2. This CDR3 contains 15 residues. The V gene's germline CDR1 is LGHNT and CDR2 FRNRAP. CDR3 DNA: TGTGCTAGTGGTGGACAGGGGGTTAGCACAGATACGCAGTATTTT. Its translation is CASGGQGVSTDTQYF. The entire variable domain, with the rest obtained from reference TRBV12-5 and TRBJ2-3, is as follows: DARVTQTPRHKVTEMGQEVTMRCQPILGHNTVFWYRQTMMQGLELLAYFRNRAPLDDSGMPKDRFSAEMPDATLATLKIQPSEPRDSAVYFCASGGQGVSTDTQYFGPGTRLTVL.

The chain couples TRBV3-1 (or the pseudogene TRBV3-2) to TRBJ2-7, with D hard to call. Trimming stripped 0 bases from V and 3 bases from J, with 12 bases between. In germline, CDR1 is LGHDT, CDR2 YNNKEL (reference sequence). CDR3 length: 15 residues. The CDR3 loop reads CASSQDPGRNYEQYF. The CDR3 DNA is TGTGCCAGCAGCCAAGATCCGGGCAGAAACTACGAGCAGTACTTC.

The rearrangement joins TRBV27 to TRBJ2-7; the D gene is possibly TRBD1 (6 bases). This CDR3 spans 12 amino acids. Germline V gene sequence: CDR1 MNHEY, CDR2 SMNVEV (reference sequence). The V end was cut by 8 bases, the J end by 3 bases, with 11 bases between. The CDR3 bases are TGTGCCAGCTCAACGACAGGCTACGAGCAGTACTTC. It specifies CASSTTGYEQYF.

This clone was counted a single time. V gene TRBV19 combines with J gene TRBJ1-1; D may be TRBD1 (5 bases). The ends were cut back, 5 bases at V and 4 bases at J, with 14 bases in the middle. The CDR3 consists of 14 residues. Germline V gene data show CDR1 as LNHDA and CDR2 as SQIVND (reference sequence). The CDR3 is CASSDPGQRTEAFF. The DNA of the CDR3 is TGTGCCAGTAGTGATCCAGGGCAGCGCACTGAAGCTTTCTTT.

The chain links TRBV28 to TRBJ1-2; D perhaps matches TRBD1 (5 bases). Germline CDR1 reads MDHEN; CDR2 reads SYDVKM. This CDR3 has 15 amino acids. Trimming took off 3 bases at V and 1 base at J, with 12 bases between the two ends. DNA of the CDR3: TGTGCCAGCAGTTTGGGGGGGGGATTTAACTATGGCTACACCTTC. Protein sequence: CASSLGGGFNYGYTF.

This chain links TRBV29-1 with TRBJ2-7; D ambiguous. The CDR3 runs 13 residues. In germline, CDR1 is SQVTM, CDR2 ANQGSEA. V lost 5 bases, J lost 3 bases, and 14 bases lay in between. The CDR3 protein is CSVSARFHYEQYF. The CDR3 DNA is TGCAGCGTTTCCGCCCGTTTCCACTACGAGCAGTACTTC.

V gene TRBV4-2 combines with J gene TRBJ1-2; weak D call: TRBD1 (5 bases). Trimming took 0 bases from V and 7 from J, leaving 15 bases between them. The germline gives CDR1 LGHNA, CDR2 YNFKEQ. This CDR3 contains 15 residues. The CDR3 coding sequence is TGTGCCAGCAGCCAAGAAGGTGCAGGGCTCGGTGGCTACACCTTC. Protein: CASSQEGAGLGGYTF.

The chain combines TRBV18 with TRBJ1-1, with TRBD1 matching 7 bases. V lost 6 bases, J lost 0 bases, and 10 bases stayed unmatched. The CDR3 has 16 amino acids. CDR1 is KGHSH and CDR2 is LQKENI in the germline V gene. CDR3 coding DNA: TGTGCCAGCTCGGCGACAGGGCCCCCGATGAACACTGAAGCTTTCTTT. Translating gives CASSATGPPMNTEAFF.

J is TRBJ1-5 and V is TRBV30; a possible D gene is TRBD1 (6 bases). Trimming cost V 1 base and J 5 bases, with 12 bases left between them. This CDR3 region has 14 residues. Germline CDR1 is GTSNPN and CDR2 is SVGIG (reference sequence). The CDR3 DNA reads as TGTGCCTGGAGTGAAACAGGGAATTATCAGCCCCAGCATTTT. It yields the protein CAWSETGNYQPQHF.

The DNA of the CDR3 is TGTGCCAGCAGCTCGACTCAGAGCTCTGGAAACACCATATATTTT. It specifies CASSSTQSSGNTIYF. V and J are TRBV27 and TRBJ1-3; D remains unclear. Trimming left V 6 bases short and J 0 bases short, with 12 bases between. Germline CDR1 and CDR2: MNHEY and SMNVEV (reference sequence). This CDR3 is 15 amino acids long.

The chain uses TRBV5-1 and TRBJ2-5; 11 bases are a match to TRBD2. The CDR3 contains 16 residues. Germline values: CDR1 SGHRS, CDR2 YFSETQ. With V trimmed by 1 base and J by 4 bases, 6 bases remained unmatched. The CDR3 DNA sequence: TGCGCCAGCAGCTTGCCCCTAGCGGGGGGCGGAGAGACCCAGTACTTC. Encoded protein: CASSLPLAGGGETQYF.

In DNA form, the CDR3 reads TGTGCCAGCAGCTTAAACGTGGACAACTACGAGCAGTACTTC. Its protein product is CASSLNVDNYEQYF. J is TRBJ2-7 and V is TRBV7-9, with D perhaps TRBD1 (5 bases). V lost 2 bases and J lost 3, with 11 bases in between. The CDR3 covers 14 residues. Germline V gives CDR1 SEHNR, CDR2 FQNEAQ (reference sequence).